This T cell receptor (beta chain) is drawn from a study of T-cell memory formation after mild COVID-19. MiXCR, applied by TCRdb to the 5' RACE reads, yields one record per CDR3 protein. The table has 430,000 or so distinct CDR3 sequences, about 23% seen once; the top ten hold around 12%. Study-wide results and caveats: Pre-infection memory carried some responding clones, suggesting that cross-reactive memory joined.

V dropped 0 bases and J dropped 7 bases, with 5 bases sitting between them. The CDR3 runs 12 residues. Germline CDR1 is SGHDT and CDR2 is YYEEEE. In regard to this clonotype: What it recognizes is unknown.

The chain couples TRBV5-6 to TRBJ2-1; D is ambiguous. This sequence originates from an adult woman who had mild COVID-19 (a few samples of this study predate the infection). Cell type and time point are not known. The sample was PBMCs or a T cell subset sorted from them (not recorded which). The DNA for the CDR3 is TGTGCCAGCAGCTTGGGGAAAAATGAGCAGTTCTTC. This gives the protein CASSLGKNEQFF.